The entry below describes one T cell receptor beta chain. Its antigen specificity is not known. The input lacks base qualities; no much larger clone sits a single base away. The CDR3 regions of human TCRbeta chains were subjected to immunosequencing. Turning to the authors' computational methods: Repertoire TCRs were checked for matches against a reference library of SARS-CoV-2-specific TCRs that had been generated using the MIRA antigen-specificity platform. Breadth meant the fraction of unique TCRs that were SARS-CoV-2-associated, whereas depth meant the fraction of total T cells that were SARS-CoV-2-associated. Each spike-specific TCR was assigned to its reactive spike region and to a CD4 or CD8 class using the MIRA data. Log10-transformed breadth and depth values were compared by one-way ANOVA with Sidak's multiple comparisons tests. TCRdb stores this immuneACCESS table with in-frame sequences only. Part of the clones is absent; in the studies checked, under half of the shortfall reflects unresolved V genes, and no reason is known for the rest. V, J and clone size were drawn from that table, and D and trimming were deduced from the DNA. The sample table records about 30,000 clones; more than 85% of these occur just once. The ten largest account for 8.1% of the sample.

The source of the sample is a study of T cell responses to AZD1222 COVID-19 vaccine (dated by TCRdb to the early 2020s). Background on the whole study: Because spike-specific TCR depth and breadth did not differ between the two schedules, AZD1222 recipients who got a second dose at roughly 4 weeks were pooled with those who got a second dose at roughly 12 weeks. TCR sequencing covered roughly 230 trial participants: 200 to 210 given two doses of AZD1222 and around 25 given two doses of MenACWY control vaccine. Trial participants were enrolled into age subgroups of 18-55, 56-69 and 70-plus years, which contained about 150, 27 and 61 TCR-sequenced participants, respectively.

Study-wide findings and limitations: The whole spike protein was spanned by vaccine-associated CD4 TCRs, and dominant responses were seen in regions 160-218 and 743-854. Because no samples from the day 14 peak response were available, repertoires could be characterized only after the peak T cell response. Reportedly, almost half of the unique spike-specific TCRs recognized epitopes lying outside the regions that are mutated in the B.1.351 and B.1.1.7 variants. Conclusions about previously exposed vaccinees are limited because only six or seven AZD1222 recipients were SARS-CoV-2 seropositive at baseline. In the small 56-69-year group, the increase in depth fell short of significance, most likely because of low power. After two AZD1222 doses, spike-specific TCR breadth and depth were significantly higher than at day 0 and than in MenACWY recipients. Most participants were white British and females outnumbered males, and the authors suggested that clonal diversity may have been underestimated.

Taken from the germline V gene (reference sequence), the CDR1 and CDR2 loops are MNHEY and SMNVEV. Trimming costs V 4 bases and J 8 bases, and their ends lie 14 bases apart. The CDR3 goes from the cysteine to the phenylalanine over 13 residues. CDR3 DNA is the only sequence kept; it has 39 bases, read in frame from the first base. This specimen's time point label, interpreted: baseline before first vaccination. Vaccinee samples were obtained from the UK trials COV001 and COV002, which included a single-blind randomized controlled phase 2/3 trial of AZD1222 (ChAdOx1 nCoV-19) in healthy adults. For TCRbeta chain sequencing, PBMC samples from trial participants were taken at day 0 and at day 28 after the second dose.

The sequence was obtained from an adult in good health. Source: peripheral blood, taken on day 0 of AZD1222 vaccination. This sequence uses TRBV27 and TRBJ1-2; matching of 5 bases hints at TRBD1 as the D gene. The CDR3 region has the sequence CASSYGQGWGYTF. The nucleotide sequence reads as follows: TGTGCCAGCAGTTACGGACAAGGCTGGGGCTACACCTTC.